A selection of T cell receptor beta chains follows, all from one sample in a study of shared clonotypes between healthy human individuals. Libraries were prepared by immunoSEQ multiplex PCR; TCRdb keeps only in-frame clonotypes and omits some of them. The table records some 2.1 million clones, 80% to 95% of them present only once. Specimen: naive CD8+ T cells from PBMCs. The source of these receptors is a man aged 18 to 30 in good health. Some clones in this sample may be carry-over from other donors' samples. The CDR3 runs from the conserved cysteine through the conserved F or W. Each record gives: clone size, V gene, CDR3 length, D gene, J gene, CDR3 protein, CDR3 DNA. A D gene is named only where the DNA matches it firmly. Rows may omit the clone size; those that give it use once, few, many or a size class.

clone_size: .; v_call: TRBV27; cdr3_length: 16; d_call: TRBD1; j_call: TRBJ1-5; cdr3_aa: CASSQTGGWSNQPQHF; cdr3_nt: TGTGCCAGCAGTCAAACAGGGGGCTGGAGCAATCAGCCCCAGCATTTT
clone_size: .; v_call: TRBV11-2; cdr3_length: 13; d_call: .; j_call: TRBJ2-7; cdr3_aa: CASSLEADYEQYF; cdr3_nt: TGTGCCAGCAGCTTAGAGGCAGACTACGAGCAGTACTTC
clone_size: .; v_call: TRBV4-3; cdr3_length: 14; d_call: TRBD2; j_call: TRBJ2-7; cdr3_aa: CASSQGGRDYEQYF; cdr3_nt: TGCGCCAGCAGCCAAGGTGGGAGGGACTACGAGCAGTACTTC
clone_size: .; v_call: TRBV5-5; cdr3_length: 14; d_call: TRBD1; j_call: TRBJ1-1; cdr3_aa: CASRQDRGLTEAFF; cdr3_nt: TGTGCCAGCAGACAGGACAGGGGGCTAACTGAAGCTTTCTTT
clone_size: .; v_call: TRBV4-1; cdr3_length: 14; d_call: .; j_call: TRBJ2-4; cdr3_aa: CASSERQEGYIQYF; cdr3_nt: TGCGCCAGCAGCGAACGACAGGAGGGTTACATTCAGTACTTC
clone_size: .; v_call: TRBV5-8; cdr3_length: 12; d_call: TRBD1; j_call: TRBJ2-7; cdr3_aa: CASSLRGLEQYF; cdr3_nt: TGTGCCAGCAGCCTTAGGGGGCTCGAGCAGTACTTC
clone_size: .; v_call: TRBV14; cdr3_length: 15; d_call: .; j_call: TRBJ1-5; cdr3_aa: CASSHLGGDNQPQHF; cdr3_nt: TGTGCCAGCAGCCACCTCGGAGGGGACAATCAGCCCCAGCATTTT
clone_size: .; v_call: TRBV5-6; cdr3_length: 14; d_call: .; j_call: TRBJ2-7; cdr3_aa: CASSFFPGGSEQYF; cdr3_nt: TGTGCCAGCAGCTTTTTTCCCGGGGGCAGCGAGCAGTACTTC
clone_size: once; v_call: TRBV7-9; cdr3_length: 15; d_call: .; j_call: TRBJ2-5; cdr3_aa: CASSLAAVLGETQYF; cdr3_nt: TGTGCCAGCAGCTTAGCGGCAGTCCTGGGGGAGACCCAGTACTTC
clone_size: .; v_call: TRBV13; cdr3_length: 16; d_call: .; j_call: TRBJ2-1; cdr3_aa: CASSSRSGEGDNEQFF; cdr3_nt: TGTGCCAGCAGCTCCAGGTCGGGCGAGGGAGACAATGAGCAGTTCTTC
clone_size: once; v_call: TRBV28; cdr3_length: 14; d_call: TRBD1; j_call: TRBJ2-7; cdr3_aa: CASGSDRGVYEQYF; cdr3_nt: TGTGCCAGCGGCTCGGACAGGGGAGTCTACGAGCAGTACTTC
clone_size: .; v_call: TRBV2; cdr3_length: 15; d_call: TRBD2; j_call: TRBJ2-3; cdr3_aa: CASRKTSGRTDTQYF; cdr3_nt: TGTGCCAGCAGGAAGACTAGCGGGAGGACAGATACGCAGTATTTT
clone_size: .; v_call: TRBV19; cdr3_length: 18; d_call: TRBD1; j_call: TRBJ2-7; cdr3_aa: CASSIIPGRTGGNYEQYF; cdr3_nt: TGTGCCAGTAGTATAATACCTGGAAGGACAGGGGGAAACTACGAGCAGTACTTC
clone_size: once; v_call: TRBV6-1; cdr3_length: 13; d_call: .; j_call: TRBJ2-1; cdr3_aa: CASRGANYNEQFF; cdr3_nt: TGTGCCAGCAGGGGGGCTAACTACAATGAGCAGTTCTTC
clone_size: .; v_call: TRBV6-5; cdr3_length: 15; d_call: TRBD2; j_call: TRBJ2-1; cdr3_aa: CASRVAGGAYNEQFF; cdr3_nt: TGTGCCAGCAGGGTAGCGGGAGGCGCTTACAATGAGCAGTTCTTC
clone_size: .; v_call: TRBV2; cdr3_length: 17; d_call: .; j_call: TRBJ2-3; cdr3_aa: CASSERSRGTDSDTQYF; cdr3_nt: TGTGCCAGCAGTGAAAGATCTAGGGGGACCGATAGCGATACGCAGTATTTT
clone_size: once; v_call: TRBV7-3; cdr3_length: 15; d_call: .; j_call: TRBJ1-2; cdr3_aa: CASSPTKRGPYGYTF; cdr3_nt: TGTGCCAGCAGCCCGACAAAAAGGGGCCCCTATGGCTACACCTTC
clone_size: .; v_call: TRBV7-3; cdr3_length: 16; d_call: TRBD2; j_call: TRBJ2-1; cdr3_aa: CASSSLRASGINEQFF; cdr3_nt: TGTGCCAGCAGCTCCCTGAGGGCTAGCGGGATTAATGAGCAGTTCTTC